What follows describes a single T cell receptor (beta chain). The data originate from a study of blood T cell repertoires in COVID-19. For the study at large: From T cells, B-cell-depleted T cells, or PBMCs came the material, which was cDNA or gDNA.

In the authors' methods: Estimates of nucleated cell counts were drawn from the amplification of reference gene primers. Clones were read by immunoSEQ multiplex PCR, and TCRdb kept only the in-frame ones, dropping some. Clonal size and the V and J genes are those of that table, whereas D and trimming came from the DNA. The profile covers some 100,000 clones, with approximately 86% appearing a single time and about a tenth taken by the ten largest. V dropped 4 bases and J dropped 2; count of bases not matched to a gene: 8. The CDR3 has 15 amino acids. From germline, CDR1 is SGHAT and CDR2 FQNNGV. The sequencing sample was made of peripheral blood. The chain uses TRBV11-2 and TRBJ2-7, with 7 nucleotides matching TRBD2. This sequence was found in a man aged 45-65 years with acute or convalescent COVID-19. Here the CDR3 DNA reads TGTGCCAGCAGCTCGGGCCTGGGAGGGCCCTACGAGCAGTACTTC. Translated: CASSSGLGGPYEQYF. Based on the CDR3 plus reference TRBV11-2 and TRBJ2-7, the full variable domain is EAGVAQSPRYKIIEKRQSVAFWCNPISGHATLYWYQQILGQGPKLLIQFQNNGVVDDSQLPKDRFSAERLKGVDSTLKIQPAKLEDSAVYLCASSSGLGGPYEQYFGPGTRLTVT.